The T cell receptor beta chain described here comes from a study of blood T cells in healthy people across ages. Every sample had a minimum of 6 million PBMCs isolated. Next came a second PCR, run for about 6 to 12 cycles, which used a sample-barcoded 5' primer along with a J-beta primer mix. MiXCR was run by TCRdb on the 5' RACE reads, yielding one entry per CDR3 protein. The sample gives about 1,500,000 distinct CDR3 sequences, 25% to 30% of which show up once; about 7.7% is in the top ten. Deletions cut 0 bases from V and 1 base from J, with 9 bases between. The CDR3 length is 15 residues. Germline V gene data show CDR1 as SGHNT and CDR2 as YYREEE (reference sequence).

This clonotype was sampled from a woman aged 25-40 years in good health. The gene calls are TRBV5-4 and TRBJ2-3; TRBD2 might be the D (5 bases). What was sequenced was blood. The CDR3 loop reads CASSLGEMGTDTQYF. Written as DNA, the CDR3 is TGTGCCAGCAGCTTGGGGGAGATGGGCACAGATACGCAGTATTTT.